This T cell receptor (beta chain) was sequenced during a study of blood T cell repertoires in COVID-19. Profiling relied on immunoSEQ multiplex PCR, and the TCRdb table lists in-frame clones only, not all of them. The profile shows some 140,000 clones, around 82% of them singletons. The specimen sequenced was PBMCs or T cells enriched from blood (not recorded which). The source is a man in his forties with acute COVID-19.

CDR3: CASSPLDTANYGYTF. CDR3 nucleotides: TGTGCCAGCAGTCCTCTGGACACAGCTAACTATGGCTACACCTTC. This chain links TRBV28 with TRBJ1-2; possibly TRBD1 for D (5 bases). The CDR3 sequence is 15 residues long. CDR1 MDHEN and CDR2 SYDVKM come from the germline V gene. The V gene lost 5 bases and the J gene lost 0 bases, with 13 bases spanning the gap.